The rows below give T cell receptor beta chains drawn from one sample of a study of blood T cells in healthy people across ages. TCRdb independently ran MiXCR on the 5' RACE reads; one entry per CDR3 protein. The table records about 1.4 million distinct CDR3 sequences, approximately 59% of them present only once. The source material was blood. The receptors derive from a man between 18 and 35 years old in good health. CDR3s include the opening cysteine and the closing phenylalanine or tryptophan. A D gene is named only where the DNA matches it firmly.

TRBD2 TRBV29-1 CSVGYPGSGGTQETQYF
TRBD2 TRBV5-1 CASSSWTSGRTDEQFF
TRBD2 TRBV20-1 CSARESSGGSSYEQYF
NA TRBV4-1 CASRLNRVTDTQYF
TRBD1 TRBV10-3 CAISGTGYDQPQHF
TRBD2 TRBV12-3/TRBV12-4 CASSLNSGLAGVGREQFF
NA TRBV6-2/TRBV6-3 CASSYDQGGRGTQYF
NA TRBV11-2 CASSPLWVVVESSYNEQFF
NA TRBV7-8 CASSLGDGGRAQYF
TRBD1 TRBV12-3/TRBV12-4 CASSRGDRRYEQYF
TRBD2 TRBV24-1 CATSDPQGGILNEQFF
NA TRBV6-1 CASSEPGLTYEQYF
NA TRBV18 CASSPPNGQETQYF
NA TRBV28 CASTQTATKREKLFF
NA TRBV7-9 CASSLPGLQGLDTDTQYF
NA TRBV20-1 CSARDLQRVETQYF
TRBD2 TRBV20-1 CSARSAGGDTQYF
NA TRBV5-1 CASSLFVGADTQYF
TRBD1 TRBV20-1 CSARASGGVDQPQHF